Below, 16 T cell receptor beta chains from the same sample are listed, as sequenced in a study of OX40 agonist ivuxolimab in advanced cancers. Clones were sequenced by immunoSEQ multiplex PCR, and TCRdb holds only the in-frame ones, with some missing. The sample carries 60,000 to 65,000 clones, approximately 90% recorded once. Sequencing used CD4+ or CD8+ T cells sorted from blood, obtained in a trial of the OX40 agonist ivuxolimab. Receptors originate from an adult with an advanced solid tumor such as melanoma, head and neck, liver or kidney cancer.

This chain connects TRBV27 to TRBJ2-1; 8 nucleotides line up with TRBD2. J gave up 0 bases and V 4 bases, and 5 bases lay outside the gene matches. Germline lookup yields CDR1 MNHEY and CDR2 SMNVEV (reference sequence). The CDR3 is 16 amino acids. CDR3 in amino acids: CASSSLAGPSYNEQFF. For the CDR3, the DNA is TGTGCCAGCAGTTCTTTAGCGGGGCCCTCCTACAATGAGCAGTTCTTC.

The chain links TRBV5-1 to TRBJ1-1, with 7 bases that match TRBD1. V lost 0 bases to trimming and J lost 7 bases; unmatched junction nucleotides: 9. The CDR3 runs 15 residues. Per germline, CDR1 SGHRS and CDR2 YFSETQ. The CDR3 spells CASSLDAGQGDEAFF. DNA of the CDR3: TGCGCCAGCAGCTTGGATGCTGGGCAGGGGGATGAAGCTTTCTTT.

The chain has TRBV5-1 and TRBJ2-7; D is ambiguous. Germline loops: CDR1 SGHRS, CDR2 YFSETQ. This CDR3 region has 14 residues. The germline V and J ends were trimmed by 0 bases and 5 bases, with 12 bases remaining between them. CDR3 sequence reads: CASSLDLPGDEQYF. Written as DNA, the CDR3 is TGCGCCAGCAGCTTGGATCTCCCTGGGGACGAGCAGTACTTC.

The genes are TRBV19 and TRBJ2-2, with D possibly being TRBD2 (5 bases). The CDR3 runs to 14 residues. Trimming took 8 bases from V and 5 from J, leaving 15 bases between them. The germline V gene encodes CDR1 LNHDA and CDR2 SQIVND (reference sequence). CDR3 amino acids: CASLGEPWTGELFF. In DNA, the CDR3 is TGTGCCAGTCTCGGGGAGCCGTGGACCGGGGAGCTGTTTTTT.

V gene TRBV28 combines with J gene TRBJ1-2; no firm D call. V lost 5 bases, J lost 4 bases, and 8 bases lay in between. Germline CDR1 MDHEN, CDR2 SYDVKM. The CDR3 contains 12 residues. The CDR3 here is CASSNPTYGYTF. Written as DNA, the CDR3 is TGTGCCAGCAGTAACCCCACCTATGGCTACACCTTC.

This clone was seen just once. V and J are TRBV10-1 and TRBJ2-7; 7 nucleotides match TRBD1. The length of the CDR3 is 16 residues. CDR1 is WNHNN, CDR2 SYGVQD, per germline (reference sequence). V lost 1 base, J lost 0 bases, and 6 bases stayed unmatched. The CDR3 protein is CASSELPGQNSYEQYF. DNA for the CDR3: TGCGCCAGCAGTGAGTTGCCGGGACAGAACTCCTACGAGCAGTACTTC.

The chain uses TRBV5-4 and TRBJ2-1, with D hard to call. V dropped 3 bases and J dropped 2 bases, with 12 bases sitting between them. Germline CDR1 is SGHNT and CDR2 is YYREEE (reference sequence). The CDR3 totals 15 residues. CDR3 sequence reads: CASSSERLPYNEQFF. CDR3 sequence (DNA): TGTGCCAGCAGCTCAGAGCGCCTTCCCTACAATGAGCAGTTCTTC.

Written as DNA, the CDR3 is TGCGCCAGCAGCTTGGCCTATCCCCCGTACAATGAGCAGTTCTTC. Translated, it gives CASSLAYPPYNEQFF. The chain has TRBV5-1 and TRBJ2-1, with D uncertain. Germline V gene data show CDR1 as SGHRS and CDR2 as YFSETQ. CDR3 length equals 15 residues. With 0 bases removed from V and 4 bases from J, the gap between germline ends came to 11 bases.

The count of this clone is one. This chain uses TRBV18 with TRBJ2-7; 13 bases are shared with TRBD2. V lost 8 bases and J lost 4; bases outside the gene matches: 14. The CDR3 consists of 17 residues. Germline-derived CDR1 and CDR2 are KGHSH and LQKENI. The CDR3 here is CASRGQGTSGTLYEQYF. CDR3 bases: TGTGCCAGCAGGGGACAGGGGACTAGCGGGACGCTTTACGAGCAGTACTTC.

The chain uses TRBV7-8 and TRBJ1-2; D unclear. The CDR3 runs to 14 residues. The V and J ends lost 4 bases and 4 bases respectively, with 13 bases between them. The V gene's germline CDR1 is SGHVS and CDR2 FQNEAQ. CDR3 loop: CASSSSEMGYGYTF. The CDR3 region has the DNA TGTGCCAGCAGCTCCTCCGAGATGGGCTATGGCTACACCTTC.

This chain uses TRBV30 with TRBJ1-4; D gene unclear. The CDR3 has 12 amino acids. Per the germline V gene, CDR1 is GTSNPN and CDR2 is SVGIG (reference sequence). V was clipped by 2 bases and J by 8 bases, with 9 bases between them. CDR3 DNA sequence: TGTGCCTGGAGTACCGGGAGAGAAAAACTGTTTTTT. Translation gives CAWSTGREKLFF.

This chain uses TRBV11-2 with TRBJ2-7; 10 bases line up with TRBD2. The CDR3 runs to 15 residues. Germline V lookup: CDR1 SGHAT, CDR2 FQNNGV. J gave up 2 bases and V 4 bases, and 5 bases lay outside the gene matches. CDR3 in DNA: TGTGCCAGCAGCTCCCGGACTAGCGGAACCTACGAGCAGTACTTC. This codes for CASSSRTSGTYEQYF. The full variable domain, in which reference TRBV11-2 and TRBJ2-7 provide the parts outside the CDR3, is EAGVAQSPRYKIIEKRQSVAFWCNPISGHATLYWYQQILGQGPKLLIQFQNNGVVDDSQLPKDRFSAERLKGVDSTLKIQPAKLEDSAVYLCASSSRTSGTYEQYFGPGTRLTVT.

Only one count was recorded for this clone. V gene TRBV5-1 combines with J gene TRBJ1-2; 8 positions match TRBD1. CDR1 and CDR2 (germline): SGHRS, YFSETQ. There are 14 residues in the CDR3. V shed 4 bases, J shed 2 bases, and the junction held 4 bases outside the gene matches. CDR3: CASSTGQANYGYTF. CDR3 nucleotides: TGCGCCAGCAGCACGGGACAGGCCAACTATGGCTACACCTTC.

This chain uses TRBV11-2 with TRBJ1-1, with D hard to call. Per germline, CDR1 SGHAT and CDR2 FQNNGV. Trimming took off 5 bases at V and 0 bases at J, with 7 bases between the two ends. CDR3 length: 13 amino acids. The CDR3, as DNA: TGTGCCAGCAGCCTCGGCTTGAACACTGAAGCTTTCTTT. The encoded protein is CASSLGLNTEAFF.

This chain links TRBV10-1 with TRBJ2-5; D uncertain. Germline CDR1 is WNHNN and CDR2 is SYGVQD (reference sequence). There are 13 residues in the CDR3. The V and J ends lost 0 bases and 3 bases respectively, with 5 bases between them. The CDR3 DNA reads TGCGCCAGCAGTGAGTCAGGGAAAGAGACCCAGTACTTC. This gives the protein CASSESGKETQYF.

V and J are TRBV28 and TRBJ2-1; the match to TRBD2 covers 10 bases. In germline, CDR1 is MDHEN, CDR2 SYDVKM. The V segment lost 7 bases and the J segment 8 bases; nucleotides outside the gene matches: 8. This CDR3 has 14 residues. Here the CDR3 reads CASNLAGVSHEQFF. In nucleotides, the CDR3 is TGTGCCAGCAACCTAGCGGGAGTTTCCCATGAGCAGTTCTTC.